A single sample is the source of the 20 T cell receptor beta chains below, sequenced in a study of T cell clonotyping in hematopoietic cell transplantation. Generated by immunoSEQ multiplex PCR, the TCRdb table keeps only in-frame clones and is missing some. In the table there are some 820 clones, around 77% of which are singletons. Sample: PBMCs, taken 30 days after allogeneic stem cell transplant. These receptors came from a female patient under 45 who had an allogeneic stem cell transplant, so the T cells may come from the graft donor. Some clones in this sample may be carry-over from other donors' samples.

CDR3 amino acids: CASSLYTREEVGGYTF. The CDR3 nucleotides are TGTGCCAGCAGCCTCTATACCAGGGAGGAAGTGGGGGGCTACACCTTC. The chain uses TRBV5-6 and TRBJ1-2; D might be TRBD1 (5 bases). CDR1 SGHDT and CDR2 YYEEEE come from the germline V gene. Trimming cost V 4 bases and J 8 bases, with 24 bases left between them. The CDR3 has 16 residues. The variable domain in full, completed from reference TRBV5-6 and TRBJ1-2, reads DAGVTQSPTHLIKTRGQQVTLRCSPKSGHDTVSWYQQALGQGPQFIFQYYEEEERQRGNFPDRFSGHQFPNYSSELNVNALLLGDSALYLCASSLYTREEVGGYTFGSGTRLTVV.

This clone was seen only once. This rearrangement joins TRBV7-8 to TRBJ2-1; D not resolved. Trimming took off 2 bases at V and 6 bases at J, with 5 bases between the two ends. This CDR3 is built from 12 residues. Looked up from germline, CDR1 is SGHVS and CDR2 is FQNEAQ. The CDR3 nucleotides read TGTGCCAGCAGCTTAAATCCCAATGAGCAGTTCTTC. Protein product: CASSLNPNEQFF.

This clone has a single count. The CDR3 region has the DNA TGCGCCAGCAGCCGCGGGGTGACAGTGATTCAAGACGAGCAGTACTTC. Translation: CASSRGVTVIQDEQYF. This chain connects TRBV4-1 to TRBJ2-7; TRBD2 might be the D (6 bases). Germline values: CDR1 MGHRA, CDR2 YSYEKL. The CDR3 is made up of 16 amino acids. Trimming shortened V by 4 bases and J by 5 bases, and 21 bases separated the two germline ends.

The J gene is TRBJ1-5, the V gene TRBV7-9; D call uncertain. Trimming pared 5 bases from V and 7 bases from J, leaving 12 bases between. The CDR3 is made up of 13 amino acids. Germline lookup yields CDR1 SEHNR and CDR2 FQNEAQ (reference sequence). The CDR3 protein is CASSLGPRQPQHF. CDR3 bases: TGTGCCAGCAGCCTGGGCCCCAGACAGCCCCAGCATTTT.

The chain joins TRBV5-1 to TRBJ1-3; TRBD1 agrees at 8 bases. The V segment lost 4 bases and the J segment 0 bases; nucleotides outside the gene matches: 6. The CDR3 has 16 residues. Germline V lookup: CDR1 SGHRS, CDR2 YFSETQ. Here the CDR3 reads CASSRQGFSSGNTIYF. Here the CDR3 DNA reads TGCGCCAGCAGCCGACAGGGGTTTTCCTCTGGAAACACCATATATTTT.

This clone was picked up one time. The chain recombines TRBV28 with TRBJ1-2; D is unresolved. The germline V and J ends were trimmed by 5 bases and 2 bases, with 18 bases remaining between them. CDR1 is MDHEN, CDR2 SYDVKM, per germline. This CDR3 contains 16 residues. Here the CDR3 reads CASSPVPMVGNYGYTF. The CDR3 bases are TGTGCCAGCAGTCCAGTCCCCATGGTTGGAAACTATGGCTACACCTTC.

V usage is TRBV4-3 and J usage is TRBJ1-1, with D hard to call. The CDR3 runs 15 residues. V lost 0 bases and J lost 1, with 9 bases in between. Germline V gives CDR1 LGHNA, CDR2 YSLEER. CDR3 DNA sequence: TGCGCCAGCAGCCAAGATTCAGGCTGGAACACTGAAGCTTTCTTT. This encodes CASSQDSGWNTEAFF.

The rearrangement uses TRBV7-2 and TRBJ1-4; D may be TRBD1 (5 bases). The germline V gene has CDR1 SGHTA and CDR2 FQGNSA. CDR3 size: 15 residues. V shed 1 base and J shed 4 bases, with 10 bases lying between them. In DNA, the CDR3 is TGTGCCAGCAGCTTAGACGGGGGGTATAATGAAAAACTGTTTTTT. Translating gives CASSLDGGYNEKLFF. The entire variable domain, with the rest obtained from reference TRBV7-2 and TRBJ1-4, is as follows: GAGVSQSPSNKVTEKGKDVELRCDPISGHTALYWYRQSLGQGLEFLIYFQGNSAPDKSGLPSDRFSAERTGGSVSTLTIQRTQQEDSAVYLCASSLDGGYNEKLFFGSGTQLSVL.

The chain links TRBV11-3 to TRBJ1-1; 8 nucleotides align to TRBD1. This CDR3 spans 15 amino acids. V trimming: 5 bases; J trimming: 4 bases; junction bases outside the gene matches: 9. Germline-derived CDR1 and CDR2 are SGHNT and YENEEA. CDR3 nucleotide sequence: TGTGCCAGCAGCCCGGGCAGGGGGCTGGGCACTGAAGCTTTCTTT. This translates into CASSPGRGLGTEAFF. The full variable domain, in which reference TRBV11-3 and TRBJ1-1 provide the parts outside the CDR3, is EAGVVQSPRYKIIEKKQPVAFWCNPISGHNTLYWYLQNLGQGPELLIRYENEEAVDDSQLPKDRFSAERLKGVDSTLKIQPAELGDSAVYLCASSPGRGLGTEAFFGQGTRLTVV.

The chain recombines TRBV5-1 with TRBJ2-5, with 9 bases that match TRBD2. The germline V gene has CDR1 SGHRS and CDR2 YFSETQ. The length of the CDR3 is 13 residues. J was trimmed by 4 bases and V by 5 bases; bases with no gene match: 3. The DNA of the CDR3 is TGCGCCAGCAGTTCGACTAGCGGAGAGACCCAGTACTTC. It translates to CASSSTSGETQYF. Full variable domain (rest looked up from reference TRBV5-1 and TRBJ2-5): KAGVTQTPRYLIKTRGQQVTLSCSPISGHRSVSWYQQTPGQGLQFLFEYFSETQRNKGNFPGRFSGRQFSNSRSEMNVSTLELGDSALYLCASSSTSGETQYFGPGTRLLVL.

This clone occurred a few times. This chain connects TRBV7-8 to TRBJ2-1; weak D call: TRBD2 (7 bases). The V and J ends lost 1 base and 2 bases respectively, with 12 bases between them. In germline, CDR1 is SGHVS, CDR2 FQNEAQ. CDR3 length equals 16 residues. CDR3 region: CASSLDLGGPYNEQFF. CDR3 DNA: TGTGCCAGCAGCTTAGATTTGGGGGGGCCCTACAATGAGCAGTTCTTC.

The chain couples TRBV5-6 to TRBJ2-7; no firm D call. Germline loops: CDR1 SGHDT, CDR2 YYEEEE. The CDR3 extends over 12 amino acids. V was clipped by 4 bases and J by 0 bases, with 5 bases between them. The chain's CDR3 is CASSPSSYEQYF. Written as DNA, the CDR3 is TGTGCCAGCAGCCCGAGCTCCTACGAGCAGTACTTC.

Only one count was recorded for this clone. The chain employs TRBV5-1 and TRBJ2-7; 14 bases agree with TRBD2. This CDR3 contains 19 residues. Germline assignment: CDR1 SGHRS and CDR2 YFSETQ. V gave up 2 bases and J gave up 1 base; unmatched junction bases: 11. CDR3 loop: CASSFDGLAGGYNSYEQYF. The CDR3, as DNA: TGCGCCAGCAGCTTCGACGGACTAGCGGGGGGCTACAATTCCTACGAGCAGTACTTC.

V gene TRBV9 combines with J gene TRBJ2-2; D is unresolved. V dropped 4 bases and J dropped 1 base, with 11 bases sitting between them. The CDR3 runs to 15 residues. CDR1 SGDLS and CDR2 YYNGEE come from the germline V gene. The CDR3 reads CASSLWTVNTGELFF. The CDR3 region has the DNA TGTGCCAGCAGCCTCTGGACGGTGAACACCGGGGAGCTGTTTTTT.

The V and J genes are TRBV13 and TRBJ2-1; tentatively, D is TRBD1 (6 bases). V lost 6 bases to trimming and J lost 9 bases, with 12 bases between them. The CDR3 has 12 residues. CDR1 PRHDT and CDR2 FYEKMQ come from the germline V gene (reference sequence). The CDR3 spells CASRPSGVEQFF. CDR3 DNA sequence: TGTGCCAGCAGACCTTCAGGGGTTGAGCAGTTCTTC.

The chain recombines TRBV7-2 with TRBJ2-3; D is possibly TRBD1 (5 bases). The CDR3 runs 14 residues. Germline V gene data show CDR1 as SGHTA and CDR2 as FQGNSA. The ends were cut back, 6 bases at V and 6 bases at J, with 16 bases in the middle. The CDR3 loop is CASRDLGAFDTQYF. The CDR3 bases are TGTGCCAGCAGGGACCTTGGGGCATTCGATACGCAGTATTTT.

The J gene is TRBJ1-1, the V gene TRBV19, with 9 bases that match TRBD1. CDR3 size: 15 residues. The junction had 7 bases not matched to a gene; V was cut back by 5 bases and J by 3 bases. The germline gives CDR1 LNHDA, CDR2 SQIVND (reference sequence). DNA for the CDR3: TGTGCCAGTAGTTCGTGGACAGGGGCCTACACTGAAGCTTTCTTT. Its translation is CASSSWTGAYTEAFF.

The chain couples TRBV28 to TRBJ1-1, with 7 nucleotides matching TRBD1. CDR1 is MDHEN, CDR2 SYDVKM, per germline. The CDR3 is 16 residues long. The V and J ends lost 6 bases and 1 base, in that order; junction bases with no gene match: 11. CDR3 coding DNA: TGTGCCAGCAGCGCGGCATCGGGACAGAGGAACACTGAAGCTTTCTTT. Translating it yields CASSAASGQRNTEAFF.

The chain carries TRBV7-2 and TRBJ2-7; 8 bases are shared with TRBD2. The CDR3 runs 13 residues. Losses at the gene ends were 6 bases for V and 2 bases for J; bases not matched to a gene: 3. In germline, CDR1 is SGHTA, CDR2 FQGNSA. The CDR3 reads CASRRGATYEQYF. In nucleotides, the CDR3 is TGTGCCAGCAGGCGGGGGGCCACCTACGAGCAGTACTTC.

For this clone: The same CDR3 also results from other DNA sequences found in this sample. The chain uses TRBV7-2 and TRBJ1-2; D remains ambiguous. Per the germline V gene, CDR1 is SGHTA and CDR2 is FQGNSA. V shed 5 bases and J shed 2 bases, with 12 bases lying between them. This CDR3 has 14 residues. CDR3 sequence (DNA): TGTGCCAGCAGCCAAGGGCCAGACAACTATGGCTACACCTTC. Encoded protein: CASSQGPDNYGYTF.